The entry that follows covers one TCR beta chain sequence. Its antigen is unknown. Trimming at V came to 6 bases and at J to 7 bases, leaving 13 bases not matched to a gene. CDR3 length equals 17 residues. From germline, CDR1 is MDHEN and CDR2 SYDVKM. In the PCR, 60 Vbeta and 13 Jbeta primers were used. Study processing details: The count from a later analysis was some 81 million unique TCR beta chains, 9.5 million to 11 million of them shared. Repertoires were generated with immunoSEQ multiplex PCR, while TCRdb's copy carries only in-frame clones and drops some. V and J calls and clone size are as listed in that table; D and trimming were resolved from the DNA. The sample includes about 73,000 clones, roughly 71% of them seen just once. This sample was taken from a study of cytomegalovirus exposure and HLA in healthy donors. About the study: There were 117 million unique TCR beta sequences, drawn from 150 million to 200 million T cells, in an earlier analysis. General observations from the study: Indistinguishability led to the exclusion of some V segments, TRBV6-2 and TRBV6-3 included.

The chain joins TRBV28 to TRBJ2-2, with 11 positions matching TRBD2. Sequenced material: PBMCs. The clonotype was recovered from a man between 65 and 79 years old in good health and CMV-seronegative. The CDR3 DNA is TGTGCCAGCAGCCGAGCCCAACTAGCGGGAGTAATCGGGGAGCTGTTTTTT. Residues: CASSRAQLAGVIGELFF.